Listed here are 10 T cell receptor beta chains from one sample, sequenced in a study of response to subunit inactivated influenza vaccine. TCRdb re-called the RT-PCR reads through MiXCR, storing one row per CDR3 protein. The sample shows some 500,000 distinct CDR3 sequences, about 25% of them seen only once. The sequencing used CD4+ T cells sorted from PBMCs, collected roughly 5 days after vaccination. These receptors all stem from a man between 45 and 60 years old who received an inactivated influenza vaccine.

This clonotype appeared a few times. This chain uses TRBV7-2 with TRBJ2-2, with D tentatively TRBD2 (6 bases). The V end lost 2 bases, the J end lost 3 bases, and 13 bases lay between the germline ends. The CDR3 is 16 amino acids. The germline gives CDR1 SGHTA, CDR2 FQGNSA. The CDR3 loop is CASSLPGGFDTGELFF. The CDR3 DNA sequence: TGTGCCAGCAGCTTACCCGGGGGATTCGACACCGGGGAGCTGTTTTTT.

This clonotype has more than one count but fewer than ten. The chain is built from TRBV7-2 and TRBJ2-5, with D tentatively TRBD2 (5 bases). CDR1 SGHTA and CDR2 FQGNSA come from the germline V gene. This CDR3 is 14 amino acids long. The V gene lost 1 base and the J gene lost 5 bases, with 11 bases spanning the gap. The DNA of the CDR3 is TGTGCCAGCAGCTTAGTCACGGGAATGGAGACCCAGTACTTC. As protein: CASSLVTGMETQYF. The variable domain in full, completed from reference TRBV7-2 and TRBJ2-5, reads GAGVSQSPSNKVTEKGKDVELRCDPISGHTALYWYRQSLGQGLEFLIYFQGNSAPDKSGLPSDRFSAERTGGSVSTLTIQRTQQEDSAVYLCASSLVTGMETQYFGPGTRLLVL.

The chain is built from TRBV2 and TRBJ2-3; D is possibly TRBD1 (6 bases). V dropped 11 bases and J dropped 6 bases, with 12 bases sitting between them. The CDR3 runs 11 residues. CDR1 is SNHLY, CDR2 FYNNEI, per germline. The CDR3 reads CAGYREDTQYF. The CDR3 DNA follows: TGTGCCGGCTACAGGGAGGATACGCAGTATTTT.

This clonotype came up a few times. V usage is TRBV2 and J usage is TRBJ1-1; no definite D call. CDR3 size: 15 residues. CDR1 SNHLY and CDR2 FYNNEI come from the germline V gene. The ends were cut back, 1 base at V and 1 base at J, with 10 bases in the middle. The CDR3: CASSEVRGRNTEAFF. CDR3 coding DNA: TGTGCCAGCAGTGAAGTACGGGGAAGGAACACTGAAGCTTTCTTT.

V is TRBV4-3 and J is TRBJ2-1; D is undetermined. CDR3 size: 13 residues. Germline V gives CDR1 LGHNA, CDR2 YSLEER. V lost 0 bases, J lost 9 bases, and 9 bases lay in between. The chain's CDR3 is CASSQDLRTEQFF. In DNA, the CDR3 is TGCGCCAGCAGCCAAGATCTACGGACTGAGCAGTTCTTC.

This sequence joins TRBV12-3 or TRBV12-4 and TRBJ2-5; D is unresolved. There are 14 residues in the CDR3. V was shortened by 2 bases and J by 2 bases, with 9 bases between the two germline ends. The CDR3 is CASSLSGRQETQYF. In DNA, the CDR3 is TGTGCCAGCAGTTTAAGTGGCAGGCAAGAGACCCAGTACTTC.

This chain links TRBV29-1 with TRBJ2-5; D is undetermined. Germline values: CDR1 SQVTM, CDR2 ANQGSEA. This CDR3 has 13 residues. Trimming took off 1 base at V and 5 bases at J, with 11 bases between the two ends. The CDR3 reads CSVEAPNSETQYF. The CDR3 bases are TGCAGCGTTGAAGCTCCGAACTCCGAGACCCAGTACTTC.

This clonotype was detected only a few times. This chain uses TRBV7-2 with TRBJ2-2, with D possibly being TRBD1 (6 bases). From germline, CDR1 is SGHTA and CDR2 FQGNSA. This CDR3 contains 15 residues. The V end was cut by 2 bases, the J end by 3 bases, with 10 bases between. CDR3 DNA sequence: TGTGCCAGCAGCTTAAGGACAGCCTACACCGGGGAGCTGTTTTTT. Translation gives CASSLRTAYTGELFF.

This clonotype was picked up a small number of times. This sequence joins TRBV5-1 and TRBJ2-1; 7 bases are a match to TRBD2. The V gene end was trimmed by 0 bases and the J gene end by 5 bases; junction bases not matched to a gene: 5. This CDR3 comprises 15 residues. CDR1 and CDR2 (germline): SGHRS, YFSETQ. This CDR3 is CASSLESSGHNEQFF. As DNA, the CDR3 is TGCGCCAGCAGCTTGGAGTCTAGCGGCCACAATGAGCAGTTCTTC.

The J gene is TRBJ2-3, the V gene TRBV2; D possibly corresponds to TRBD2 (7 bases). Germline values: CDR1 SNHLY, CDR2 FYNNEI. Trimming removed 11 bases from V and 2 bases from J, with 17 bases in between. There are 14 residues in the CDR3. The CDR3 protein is CASKGGGATDTQYF. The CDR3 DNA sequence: TGTGCCTCCAAGGGAGGGGGGGCCACAGATACGCAGTATTTT.